The text below deals with one T cell receptor beta chain. V shed 6 bases, J shed 1 base, and the junction held 3 bases outside the gene matches. Germline V lookup: CDR1 MNHEY, CDR2 SMNVEV (reference sequence). The CDR3 extends over 15 amino acids. The data were taken from a study of sequential checkpoint blockade in melanoma. Background on the study: Patients were randomized 1:1 to nivolumab-then-ipilimumab or ipilimumab-then-nivolumab first-line. Each arm's sequence ended with maintenance nivolumab.

TCRdb keeps only in-frame clones here, not all; method: immunoSEQ multiplex PCR. The data show approximately 37,000 clones, approximately 85% seen once. Noted treatment: randomized to nivolumab then ipilimumab (arm A) or the reverse (arm B). None of the patients previously received DNA-damaging chemotherapy. Live CD3+CD8+ CD19− CD56− cells were sorted from PBMCs. The sequences come from CD8+ T cells sorted from blood (inferred from file names), collected from a patient given nivolumab and ipilimumab in sequence. The chain recombines TRBV27 with TRBJ1-1, with 12 bases fitting TRBD1. This clonotype was obtained from a human donor with melanoma. CDR3 residues: CASRGQGAGNTEAFF. CDR3 in DNA: TGTGCCAGCAGGGGACAGGGGGCGGGGAACACTGAAGCTTTCTTT.